Given below is one T cell receptor (beta chain) in context. CDR1 and CDR2 (germline): MDHEN, SYDVKM. This CDR3 has 14 amino acids. Trimming stripped 6 bases from V and 7 bases from J, with 15 bases between. This sample was included in a study of shared clonotypes between healthy human individuals. The data were produced by immunoSEQ multiplex PCR, yet TCRdb's version contains in-frame clones alone and is incomplete. The sample comprises hundreds of thousands of clones, about 96% of which are singletons, and 0.06% rests with the top ten. The V call is TRBV28, the J call TRBJ1-4, with unresolved D. This TCR came from a woman in her twenties or thirties in good health. Material: naive CD4+ T cells sorted from blood. Documented subset: CD45RA+ positively selected. The CDR3 here is CASRSGSRAEKLFF. In DNA, the CDR3 is TGTGCCAGCAGATCAGGATCCCGGGCTGAAAAACTGTTTTTT.